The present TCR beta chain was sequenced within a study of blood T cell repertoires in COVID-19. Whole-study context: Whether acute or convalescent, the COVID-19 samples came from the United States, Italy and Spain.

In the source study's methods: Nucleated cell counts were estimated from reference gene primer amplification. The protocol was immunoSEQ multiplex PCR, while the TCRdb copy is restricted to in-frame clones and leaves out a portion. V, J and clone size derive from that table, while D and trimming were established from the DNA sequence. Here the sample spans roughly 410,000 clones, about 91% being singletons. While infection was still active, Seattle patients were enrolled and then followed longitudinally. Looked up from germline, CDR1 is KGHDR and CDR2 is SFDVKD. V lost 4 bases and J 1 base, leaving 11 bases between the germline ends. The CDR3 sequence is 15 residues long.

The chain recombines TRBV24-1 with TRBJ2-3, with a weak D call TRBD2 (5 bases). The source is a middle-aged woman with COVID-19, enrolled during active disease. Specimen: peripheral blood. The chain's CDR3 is CATSEGWRGTDTQYF. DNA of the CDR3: TGTGCCACCAGTGAGGGGTGGCGGGGCACAGATACGCAGTATTTT.